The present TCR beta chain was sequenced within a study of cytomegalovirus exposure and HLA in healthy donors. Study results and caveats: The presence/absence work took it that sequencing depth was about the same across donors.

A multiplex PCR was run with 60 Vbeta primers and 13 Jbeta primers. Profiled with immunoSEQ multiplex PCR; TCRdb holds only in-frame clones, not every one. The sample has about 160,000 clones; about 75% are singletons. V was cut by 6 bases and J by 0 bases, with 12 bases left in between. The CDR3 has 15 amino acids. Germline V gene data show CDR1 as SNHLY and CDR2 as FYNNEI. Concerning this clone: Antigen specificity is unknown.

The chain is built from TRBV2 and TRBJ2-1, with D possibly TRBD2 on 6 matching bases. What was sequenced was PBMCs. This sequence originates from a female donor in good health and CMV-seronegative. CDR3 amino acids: CASSRGEPSYNEQFF. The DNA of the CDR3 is TGTGCCAGCAGCCGCGGGGAACCCTCCTACAATGAGCAGTTCTTC. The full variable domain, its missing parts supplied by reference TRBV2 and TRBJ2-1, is EPEVTQTPSHQVTQMGQEVILRCVPISNHLYFYWYRQILGQKVEFLVSFYNNEISEKSEIFDDQFSVERPDGSNFTLKIRSTKLEDSAMYFCASSRGEPSYNEQFFGPGTRLTVL.